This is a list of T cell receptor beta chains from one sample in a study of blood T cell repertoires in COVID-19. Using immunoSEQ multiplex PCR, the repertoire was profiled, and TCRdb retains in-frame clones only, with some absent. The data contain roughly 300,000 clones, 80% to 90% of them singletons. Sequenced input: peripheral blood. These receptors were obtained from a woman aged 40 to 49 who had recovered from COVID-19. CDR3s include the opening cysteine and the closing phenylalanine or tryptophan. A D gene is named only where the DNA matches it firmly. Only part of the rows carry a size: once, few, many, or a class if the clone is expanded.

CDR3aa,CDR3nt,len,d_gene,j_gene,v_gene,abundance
CASSFIAGGYTGELFF,TGTGCCAGCAGTTTCATAGCGGGGGGCTACACCGGGGAGCTGTTTTTT,16,TRBD2,TRBJ2-2,TRBV6-5,NA
CASSSWGGRYNEQFF,TGTGCCAGCAGTTCGTGGGGGGGCCGGTACAATGAGCAGTTCTTC,15,NA,TRBJ2-1,TRBV6-5,NA
CASSYSRAYEQYF,TGTGCCAGCAGTTACTCACGAGCCTACGAGCAGTACTTC,13,NA,TRBJ2-7,TRBV6-6,NA
CAWSRGQGYTF,TGTGCCTGGAGTAGGGGACAGGGCTACACCTTC,11,TRBD1,TRBJ1-2,TRBV30,once
CASSLGTGVNQPQHF,TGTGCCAGCAGCTTGGGGACAGGGGTTAATCAGCCCCAGCATTTT,15,TRBD1,TRBJ1-5,TRBV11-2,NA
CASSQFLGGSANGYTF,TGTGCCAGCAGCCAATTCCTAGGAGGGTCCGCGAATGGCTACACCTTC,16,NA,TRBJ1-2,TRBV3-1/TRBV3-2,NA
CASGLAVSRDRDEKLFF,TGTGCTAGTGGTTTGGCGGTGAGCCGGGACAGGGATGAAAAACTGTTTTTT,17,TRBD1,TRBJ1-4,TRBV12-5,NA
CAISESTGPGNTIYF,TGTGCCATCAGTGAGTCTACAGGGCCTGGAAACACCATATATTTT,15,NA,TRBJ1-3,TRBV10-3,NA
CASSAGTGMENTQYF,TGTGCCAGCAGCGCCGGGACAGGGATGGAGAATACGCAGTATTTT,15,TRBD1,TRBJ2-3,TRBV9,NA
CASSGAPGQTNSPLHF,TGTGCCAGCAGTGGGGCCCCAGGTCAGACGAATTCACCCCTCCACTTT,16,NA,TRBJ1-6,TRBV6-1,NA
CASSSRYNEQFF,TGTGCCAGCAGTTCTCGCTACAATGAGCAGTTCTTC,12,NA,TRBJ2-1,TRBV27,NA
CASSYSGHPTNEQFF,TGTGCCAGCAGTTACTCGGGACACCCGACCAATGAGCAGTTCTTC,15,NA,TRBJ2-1,TRBV6-2/TRBV6-3,NA
CASSPPGQNTEAFF,TGTGCCAGCTCACCACCGGGACAGAACACTGAAGCTTTCTTT,14,NA,TRBJ1-1,TRBV18,few
CASSEARGTDTEAFF,TGTGCCAGCAGTGAAGCGCGGGGTACGGACACTGAAGCTTTCTTT,15,NA,TRBJ1-1,TRBV2,NA
CASSPRQGLSTTEAFF,TGTGCCAGCAGCCCTAGACAGGGCTTAAGCACCACTGAAGCTTTCTTT,16,TRBD1,TRBJ1-1,TRBV7-2,NA
CASTPDRGYGYTF,TGCGCCAGCACCCCGGACAGGGGCTATGGCTACACCTTC,13,TRBD1,TRBJ1-2,TRBV10-2,NA
CASSALGAGSYNEQFF,TGTGCCAGTAGTGCCCTGGGAGCGGGGTCCTACAATGAGCAGTTCTTC,16,TRBD2,TRBJ2-1,TRBV19,NA
CASSQGANYGYTF,TGTGCCAGCAGCCAAGGGGCTAACTATGGCTACACCTTC,13,NA,TRBJ1-2,TRBV7-9,NA
CASSTGQGLHF,TGTGCCAGCAGCACGGGACAGGGCCTCCACTTT,11,TRBD1,TRBJ1-6,TRBV7-2,NA
CASNSPGLNTEAFF,TGTGCCAGCAATTCTCCGGGGTTGAACACTGAAGCTTTCTTT,14,NA,TRBJ1-1,TRBV27,once
CASSQLPAGGTGEQYF,TGCGCCAGCAGCCAACTCCCAGCGGGGGGAACCGGCGAGCAGTACTTC,16,TRBD2,TRBJ2-7,TRBV4-1,NA
CASSQAESSYNSPLHF,TGCGCCAGCAGCCAGGCCGAAAGCTCCTATAATTCACCCCTCCACTTT,16,NA,TRBJ1-6,TRBV5-1,NA
CASSSPGTDTQYF,TGTGCCAGCAGTTCGCCCGGTACAGATACGCAGTATTTT,13,NA,TRBJ2-3,TRBV6-5,NA
CASSSQGWVQYF,TGTGCCAGCAGCAGCCAGGGTTGGGTGCAGTATTTT,12,NA,TRBJ2-3,TRBV2,NA
CASSLGDSLETQYF,TGCGCCAGCAGCTTGGGGGACAGTTTAGAGACCCAGTACTTC,14,TRBD1,TRBJ2-5,TRBV5-1,NA
CASSLWRGNTEAFF,TGTGCCAGCAGTTTATGGAGGGGGAACACTGAAGCTTTCTTT,14,NA,TRBJ1-1,TRBV27,NA
CASSLGTRGREQFF,TGTGCCAGCAGCTTGGGGACCAGGGGGCGGGAGCAGTTCTTC,14,TRBD1,TRBJ2-1,TRBV5-6,NA
CASTVTQGTEAFF,TGTGCCAGCACCGTAACGCAGGGGACTGAAGCTTTCTTT,13,NA,TRBJ1-1,TRBV7-2,few
CASSSGVAQPQHF,TGTGCCAGCAGTTCAGGGGTGGCTCAGCCCCAGCATTTT,13,NA,TRBJ1-5,TRBV6-6,NA
CAWSPIGLAHPWGQFF,TGTGCCTGGTCCCCCATCGGACTAGCCCACCCATGGGGGCAGTTCTTC,16,TRBD2,TRBJ2-1,TRBV30,NA
CASSLVPEGEAFF,TGTGCCAGCAGCTTAGTTCCGGAGGGTGAAGCTTTCTTT,13,NA,TRBJ1-1,TRBV7-9,NA
CASSQERQGPANNSPLHF,TGCGCCAGCAGCCAAGAACGGCAGGGGCCCGCAAATAATTCACCCCTCCACTTT,18,NA,TRBJ1-6,TRBV4-3,NA
CASSLLSLFGRPECGYTF,TGTGCCAGCAGCTTATTAAGTTTGTTCGGCCGTCCGGAGTGTGGCTACACCTTC,18,NA,TRBJ1-2,TRBV7-6,NA
CASSPRGPDTQYF,TGTGCCAGCAGCCCTAGAGGTCCAGATACGCAGTATTTT,13,NA,TRBJ2-3,TRBV7-9,NA
CSVEFRTGTRGYTF,TGCAGCGTTGAATTCCGGACAGGAACTCGTGGCTACACCTTC,14,TRBD1,TRBJ1-2,TRBV29-1,NA
CASSLDPPGQGNEKLFF,TGCGCCAGCAGCTTGGACCCCCCGGGACAGGGGAATGAAAAACTGTTTTTT,17,TRBD1,TRBJ1-4,TRBV5-1,NA
CASSQREVNTEAFF,TGTGCCAGCAGTCAACGGGAGGTAAACACTGAAGCTTTCTTT,14,NA,TRBJ1-1,TRBV5-5,NA
CAIAISPRPQETQYF,TGTGCCATCGCCATAAGCCCCAGGCCTCAAGAGACCCAGTACTTC,15,NA,TRBJ2-5,TRBV10-3,once
CASSAGTGNEQYF,TGTGCCAGCAGCGCGGGGACAGGGAACGAGCAGTACTTC,13,TRBD1,TRBJ2-7,TRBV9,NA
CASSLVQHYGYTF,TGTGCCAGCAGCTTGGTACAACACTATGGCTACACCTTC,13,NA,TRBJ1-2,TRBV5-4,few
CASSLTGGEDTQYF,TGTGCCAGCAGTTTAACAGGGGGAGAAGATACGCAGTATTTT,14,TRBD1,TRBJ2-3,TRBV28,NA
CASSKGDSLVEKLFF,TGCGCCAGCAGCAAGGGGGACAGCCTGGTTGAAAAACTGTTTTTT,15,TRBD1,TRBJ1-4,TRBV5-1,NA
CASSVDRERGKYNEQFF,TGTGCCAGCAGCGTAGATAGAGAGCGGGGGAAGTACAATGAGCAGTTCTTC,17,TRBD2,TRBJ2-1,TRBV9,NA
CASSSGQTLYGYTF,TGTGCCAGCAGCTCAGGACAGACTCTCTATGGCTACACCTTC,14,NA,TRBJ1-2,TRBV5-8,NA
CASKLKGSSGNTIYF,TGTGCCAGTAAGTTAAAAGGGAGCTCTGGAAACACCATATATTTT,15,NA,TRBJ1-3,TRBV19,NA
CAVGTSGGPIGDTQYF,TGTGCCGTCGGGACTAGCGGGGGGCCGATTGGAGATACGCAGTATTTT,16,TRBD2,TRBJ2-3,TRBV30,once
CASSVQGPDTGELFF,TGTGCCAGTAGCGTACAGGGCCCCGACACCGGGGAGCTGTTTTTT,15,NA,TRBJ2-2,TRBV19,NA
CASSIRTGSGDTQYF,TGTGCCAGTAGTATTAGGACAGGGAGCGGAGATACGCAGTATTTT,15,TRBD1,TRBJ2-3,TRBV19,NA
CASSLRRGPNTGELFF,TGTGCCAGCAGCTTGCGGCGGGGGCCCAACACCGGGGAGCTGTTTTTT,16,NA,TRBJ2-2,TRBV7-9,NA
CASSQGAAEGYGYTF,TGTGCCAGCTCACAAGGAGCGGCTGAGGGATATGGCTACACCTTC,15,NA,TRBJ1-2,TRBV18,NA
CASSPEVSGGARETQYF,TGTGCCAGCAGCCCAGAGGTGAGCGGGGGGGCCCGAGAGACCCAGTACTTC,17,TRBD2,TRBJ2-5,TRBV3-1/TRBV3-2,NA
CASSPNPFDSNNSPLHF,TGTGCCAGCAGCCCAAATCCCTTCGACAGTAATAATTCACCCCTCCACTTT,17,NA,TRBJ1-6,TRBV3-1/TRBV3-2,NA
CASSLWDSSGNTIYF,TGTGCCAGCAGCTTATGGGACAGCTCTGGGAACACCATATATTTT,15,TRBD1,TRBJ1-3,TRBV7-2,NA
CASTWTENTGELFF,TGTGCCAGCACCTGGACAGAAAACACCGGGGAGCTGTTTTTT,14,NA,TRBJ2-2,TRBV2,NA
CARSLNLGEVLLRTGELFF,TGTGCCAGAAGCTTGAACCTCGGCGAGGTCCTTCTGCGAACCGGGGAGCTGTTTTTT,19,NA,TRBJ2-2,TRBV5-3,NA
CASSPETPSDRGYQPQHF,TGTGCCAGCTCACCAGAAACCCCCTCTGACAGGGGATATCAGCCCCAGCATTTT,18,TRBD1,TRBJ1-5,TRBV18,NA
CAINQGQGEKLFF,TGTGCCATCAACCAGGGTCAGGGGGAAAAACTGTTTTTT,13,NA,TRBJ1-4,TRBV10-3,NA
CASSSGGLGAGELFF,TGTGCCAGCAGCTCAGGGGGGCTTGGTGCCGGGGAGCTGTTTTTT,15,NA,TRBJ2-2,TRBV27,NA
CASRDRPKSSYEQYF,TGTGCCAGTAGGGACAGGCCCAAATCCTCCTACGAGCAGTACTTC,15,TRBD1,TRBJ2-7,TRBV19,NA
CASSLARGYEQYF,TGTGCCAGCAGCTTGGCCAGGGGCTACGAGCAGTACTTC,13,NA,TRBJ2-7,TRBV5-5,NA